This entry lists 25 T cell receptor beta chains sequenced from one sample in a study of shared clonotypes between healthy human individuals. The assay was immunoSEQ multiplex PCR, and TCRdb's table has in-frame clones only and misses some. The sample consists of around 1,900,000 clones, approximately 92% of them appearing once. Naive CD8 isolation took CD45RO-negative cells positively selected for CCR7 and excluded terminally differentiated effector memory CD45RA+ cells. The sample consisted of naive CD8+ T cells from PBMCs. These receptors were taken from a man aged 18 to 35 in good health. Some clones in this sample may be carry-over from other donors' samples.

Concerning this clone itself: The identical CDR3 is also encoded by other nucleotide sequences in the sample. The CDR3 DNA follows: TGCAGCGTTGTGAAAGCGAACACCGGGGAGCTGTTTTTT. Translating it yields CSVVKANTGELFF. The rearrangement joins TRBV29-1 to TRBJ2-2; no clear D. The CDR3 runs 13 residues. The ends were cut back, 4 bases at V and 0 bases at J, with 6 bases in the middle. Germline CDR1 and CDR2: SQVTM and ANQGSEA.

About this clone: At the DNA level, this CDR3 is encoded by other sequences in the same sample as well. The chain couples TRBV4-2 to TRBJ2-7, with D unresolved. Trimming cost V 4 bases and J 2 bases, with 9 bases left between them. The CDR3 length is 13 residues. Germline V gene sequence: CDR1 LGHNA, CDR2 YNFKEQ. CDR3 nucleotides: TGTGCCAGCAGCCCCGGGCTAGCCTACGAGCAGTACTTC. This encodes CASSPGLAYEQYF.

This rearrangement joins TRBV7-9 to TRBJ2-7; D assignment may be TRBD1 or TRBD2 (6 bases each). The CDR3 consists of 14 residues. V was pared by 7 bases and J by 5 bases, with 18 bases between. Germline values: CDR1 SEHNR, CDR2 FQNEAQ (reference sequence). The CDR3 DNA is TGTGCCAGCACCCCGGAGGGGGGCTACAACGAGCAGTACTTC. It codes for CASTPEGGYNEQYF.

V usage is TRBV13 and J usage is TRBJ1-1, with a weak D call TRBD1 (5 bases). Between the trimmed V and J ends, which lost 1 base and 5 bases, there was a span of 14 bases. Germline values: CDR1 PRHDT, CDR2 FYEKMQ (reference sequence). CDR3 length: 15 residues. The CDR3 nucleotides read TGTGCCAGCAGCTTAGCCGAGATCAGGGAAACTGAAGCTTTCTTT. Protein sequence: CASSLAEIRETEAFF.

The rearrangement joins TRBV15 to TRBJ2-1, with 10 bases aligning to TRBD2. The CDR3 loop spans 18 amino acids. Trimming cost V 0 bases and J 7 bases; bases outside gene matches: 12. Germline assignment: CDR1 LNHNV and CDR2 YYDKDF (reference sequence). The CDR3 coding sequence is TGTGCCACCAGCAGAGACCTAACCCTAGCGGGAGCTTCGAATGAGCAGTTCTTC. This sequence encodes CATSRDLTLAGASNEQFF.

Notes on this clone: This sample includes further DNA sequences coding for the same CDR3. V is TRBV7-2 and J is TRBJ2-1; 9 nucleotides match TRBD2. This CDR3 is 15 amino acids long. V lost 5 bases and J lost 0; bases outside the gene matches: 2. Germline CDR1 is SGHTA and CDR2 is FQGNSA. CDR3: CASSPTSGSYNEQFF. The CDR3 nucleotides read TGTGCCAGCAGCCCGACTAGCGGCTCCTACAATGAGCAGTTCTTC. The full variable domain, its missing parts supplied by reference TRBV7-2 and TRBJ2-1, is GAGVSQSPSNKVTEKGKDVELRCDPISGHTALYWYRQSLGQGLEFLIYFQGNSAPDKSGLPSDRFSAERTGGSVSTLTIQRTQQEDSAVYLCASSPTSGSYNEQFFGPGTRLTVL.

The chain carries TRBV7-2 and TRBJ2-3; 8 bases map to TRBD2. The CDR3 runs 16 residues. V shed 2 bases, J shed 6 bases, and the junction held 10 bases outside the gene matches. The germline V gene has CDR1 SGHTA and CDR2 FQGNSA. In nucleotides, the CDR3 is TGTGCCAGCAGCTTAATGGCGGGAGGCCCGGGGGATACGCAGTATTTT. Encoded protein: CASSLMAGGPGDTQYF.

The chain carries TRBV19 and TRBJ1-2; D is unclear. V lost 6 bases to trimming and J lost 6 bases, with 11 bases between them. Per germline, CDR1 LNHDA and CDR2 SQIVND (reference sequence). The CDR3 totals 12 residues. This CDR3 is CASRGLGDGYTF. The CDR3 DNA sequence: TGTGCCAGTAGGGGCCTCGGGGATGGCTACACCTTC.

This clone showed up just a few times. The gene calls are TRBV19 and TRBJ1-1; perhaps TRBD1 as D (6 bases). The CDR3 is 15 residues long. Germline V gives CDR1 LNHDA, CDR2 SQIVND (reference sequence). Trimming took 3 bases from V and 3 from J, leaving 14 bases between them. The CDR3 nucleotides are TGTGCCAGTAGTATTAGGGGGGTAGTGGACACTGAAGCTTTCTTT. Translation: CASSIRGVVDTEAFF. The complete variable domain, with remaining parts taken from reference TRBV19 and TRBJ1-1, reads DGGITQSPKYLFRKEGQNVTLSCEQNLNHDAMYWYRQDPGQGLRLIYYSQIVNDFQKGDIAEGYSVSREKKESFPLTVTSAQKNPTAFYLCASSIRGVVDTEAFFGQGTRLTVV.

This clone was counted once. The rearrangement uses TRBV28 and TRBJ1-1; 10 bases map to TRBD1. Germline CDR1 is MDHEN and CDR2 is SYDVKM. The V and J ends lost 6 bases and 2 bases, in that order; junction bases with no gene match: 3. This CDR3 is built from 14 residues. CDR3: CASRRDRGNTEAFF. The CDR3 nucleotides are TGTGCCAGCAGGAGGGACAGGGGCAACACTGAAGCTTTCTTT.

The sample holds one count of this clone. In nucleotides, the CDR3 is TGTGCCAGCAGCGCGTATGGGACAGGGGGCGTTGGAGAGACCCAGTACTTC. It encodes CASSAYGTGGVGETQYF. The chain employs TRBV9 and TRBJ2-5, with 12 nucleotides matching TRBD1. Per the germline V gene, CDR1 is SGDLS and CDR2 is YYNGEE. V was clipped by 3 bases and J by 4 bases; unmatched bases: 10. The CDR3 length is 17 residues.

This chain joins TRBV29-1 and TRBJ1-2, with D unclear. V lost 6 bases and J lost 4, with 15 bases in between. CDR1 and CDR2 from the germline V gene are SQVTM and ANQGSEA. The CDR3 has 13 residues. In DNA, the CDR3 is TGCAGCGTAAGGAGGGTCAATGGCTATGGCTACACCTTC. It encodes CSVRRVNGYGYTF.

This chain links TRBV28 with TRBJ2-1; D could derive from TRBD1 or TRBD2 (5 bases each). The ends were cut back, 6 bases at V and 0 bases at J, with 18 bases in the middle. In germline, CDR1 is MDHEN, CDR2 SYDVKM. The CDR3 is 17 residues long. CDR3 loop: CASSPTLEGSSYNEQFF. The CDR3 DNA reads as TGTGCCAGCAGCCCCACCCTAGAGGGGAGCTCCTACAATGAGCAGTTCTTC.

V is TRBV27 and J is TRBJ1-2; TRBD1 agrees at 10 bases. The germline V gene has CDR1 MNHEY and CDR2 SMNVEV (reference sequence). The length of the CDR3 is 19 residues. V lost 4 bases and J lost 0; bases outside the gene matches: 14. The DNA of the CDR3 is TGTGCCAGCAGTTCCATTCTCCGGGACAGGGGACCTACTAACTATGGCTACACCTTC. Its translation is CASSSILRDRGPTNYGYTF.

The rearrangement links TRBV5-5 to TRBJ1-2; tentative D call: TRBD1 (5 bases). The CDR3 has 12 amino acids. Trimming cost V 6 bases and J 8 bases, with 14 bases left between them. Germline V lookup: CDR1 SGHKS, CDR2 YYEKEE (reference sequence). The CDR3 sequence is CASTVEGRGYTF. In DNA, the CDR3 is TGTGCCAGCACCGTGGAGGGGAGGGGCTACACCTTC.

V usage is TRBV9 and J usage is TRBJ1-1; 7 bases line up with TRBD1. The CDR3 runs 14 residues. The trim removed 4 bases at V and 5 bases at J, leaving 8 bases unmatched. The germline gives CDR1 SGDLS, CDR2 YYNGEE. Written as DNA, the CDR3 is TGTGCCAGCAGCCCCACCGACAGGGAAACTGAAGCTTTCTTT. It translates to CASSPTDRETEAFF.

The CDR3 sequence is CSVEGGLASYNEQFF. CDR3 DNA: TGCAGCGTTGAAGGGGGACTAGCCTCCTACAATGAGCAGTTCTTC. The chain links TRBV29-1 to TRBJ2-1, with 9 bases fitting TRBD2. From germline, CDR1 is SQVTM and CDR2 ANQGSEA. The CDR3 loop spans 15 amino acids. Unmatched junction bases numbered 1, after V lost 1 base and J lost 0 bases.

The genes are TRBV5-1 and TRBJ2-7, with 8 bases matching TRBD2. In germline, CDR1 is SGHRS, CDR2 YFSETQ. V shed 3 bases and J 2 bases; nucleotides not matched to a gene: 10. This CDR3 is 16 amino acids long. This CDR3 reads CASSSFGLAAAYEQYF. CDR3 DNA sequence: TGCGCCAGCAGCTCCTTCGGACTAGCCGCCGCCTACGAGCAGTACTTC.

The chain carries TRBV7-8 and TRBJ2-4; TRBD1 matches 7 bases. Germline lookup yields CDR1 SGHVS and CDR2 FQNEAQ. J lost 4 bases, V lost 0 bases, and 9 bases had no gene match. The CDR3 has 17 amino acids. Here the CDR3 DNA reads TGTGCCAGCAGCTTAGCCAGACTCGACAGGGCGAAAAACATTCAGTACTTC. Residues: CASSLARLDRAKNIQYF.

In this sample, this clone turned up once. This chain joins TRBV7-6 and TRBJ2-3, with a weak D call TRBD1 (6 bases). The V gene's germline CDR1 is SGHVS and CDR2 FNYEAQ. Trimming stripped 1 base from V and 0 bases from J, with 11 bases between. CDR3 length: 16 amino acids. The CDR3 here is CASSLGTAKSTDTQYF. CDR3 in DNA: TGTGCCAGCAGCTTAGGGACAGCTAAAAGCACAGATACGCAGTATTTT.

CDR3 region: CSVYPGTSYEQYF. DNA of the CDR3: TGCAGCGTGTACCCCGGGACCTCCTACGAGCAGTACTTC. The chain couples TRBV29-1 to TRBJ2-7, with D perhaps being TRBD1 or TRBD2 (5 bases each). Germline values: CDR1 SQVTM, CDR2 ANQGSEA. V was pared by 6 bases and J by 0 bases, with 12 bases between. CDR3 length equals 13 residues.

The chain recombines TRBV28 with TRBJ1-4, with TRBD1 as a possible D gene (6 bases). The CDR3 has 16 residues. Germline lookup yields CDR1 MDHEN and CDR2 SYDVKM. V dropped 4 bases and J dropped 5 bases, with 17 bases sitting between them. CDR3 sequence (DNA): TGTGCCAGCAGTTCCATTACACAGGGTATCAATGAAAAACTGTTTTTT. Residues: CASSSITQGINEKLFF.

This chain links TRBV27 with TRBJ2-7, with 7 positions matching TRBD1. The CDR3 runs 14 residues. The germline CDR1 and CDR2 sequences are MNHEY and SMNVEV (reference sequence). Trimming took 5 bases from V and 3 from J; bases not matched to a gene: 7. The CDR3 region is CASSLDRAGYEQYF. The CDR3 DNA reads TGTGCCAGCAGTCTCGACAGGGCTGGCTACGAGCAGTACTTC.

The J gene is TRBJ2-7, the V gene TRBV9; D is unclear. Germline V gives CDR1 SGDLS, CDR2 YYNGEE. Trimming stripped 0 bases from V and 3 bases from J, with 10 bases between. This CDR3 has 14 amino acids. The CDR3: CASSVDLGHYEQYF. The CDR3 nucleotides read TGTGCCAGCAGCGTAGATCTGGGCCACTACGAGCAGTACTTC.

V gene TRBV13 combines with J gene TRBJ2-2, with unresolved D. There are 12 residues in the CDR3. Germline V CDR1 and CDR2: PRHDT, FYEKMQ (reference sequence). The ends were cut back, 5 bases at V and 4 bases at J, with 5 bases in the middle. The CDR3 sequence: CASSPLTGELFF. For the CDR3, the DNA is TGTGCCAGCAGCCCCCTCACCGGGGAGCTGTTTTTT.